One and the same sample provided the 25 T cell receptor beta chains below, sequenced in a study of T cell responses to AZD1222 COVID-19 vaccine. Produced via immunoSEQ multiplex PCR; TCRdb's table is partial and in-frame only. The repertoire holds about 150,000 clones, 80% to 95% seen once, with approximately 3.6% in the top ten. Sample: peripheral blood, taken 28 days after the second AZD1222 dose. Receptors were obtained from an adult who received the AZD1222 COVID-19 vaccine.

This sequence joins TRBV21-1 and TRBJ2-1; no DNA check was done on the table's D call, TRBD2. TRBV21-1 counts as a pseudogene. The CDR3 loop spans 17 amino acids. This CDR3 reads CASSNGRDYRTGNEQFF. In DNA, the CDR3 is TGTGCCAGCAGCAATGGCCGGGACTACCGGACGGGGAATGAGCAGTTCTTC.

Here the CDR3 reads CAWSYTSVRELFF. The CDR3 DNA sequence: TGTGCCTGGAGTTATACTTCCGTGAGGGAGCTGTTTTTT. The rearrangement links TRBV30 to TRBJ2-2; the D is unclear. V was clipped by 2 bases and J by 9 bases, with 13 bases between them. Germline-derived CDR1 and CDR2 are GTSNPN and SVGIG (reference sequence). The CDR3 length is 13 residues.

This sequence joins TRBV2 and TRBJ1-5; possible D gene TRBD1, 5 bases. V was cut by 2 bases and J by 3 bases, with 11 bases left in between. This CDR3 is built from 15 residues. CDR1 is SNHLY and CDR2 is FYNNEI in the germline V gene. The DNA of the CDR3 is TGTGCCAGCAGTGAATCGGGGGGAATCAATCAGCCCCAGCATTTT. It is translated as CASSESGGINQPQHF.

This rearrangement joins TRBV5-1 to TRBJ2-6; no definite D call. Looked up from germline, CDR1 is SGHRS and CDR2 is YFSETQ. The CDR3 sequence is 14 residues long. V lost 0 bases and J 5 bases, leaving 6 bases between the germline ends. The CDR3 is CASSLGVRANVLTF. In DNA form, the CDR3 reads TGCGCCAGCAGCTTGGGGGTCCGGGCCAACGTCCTGACTTTC.

The chain links TRBV27 to TRBJ1-6; no reliable D call. Trimming took off 0 bases at V and 6 bases at J, with 15 bases between the two ends. The CDR3 totals 17 residues. Germline CDR1 MNHEY, CDR2 SMNVEV (reference sequence). CDR3: CASSLSSAGVPNSPLHF. The CDR3 nucleotides read TGTGCCAGCAGTTTATCGTCGGCAGGAGTTCCTAATTCACCCCTCCACTTT.

V is TRBV10-2 and J is TRBJ2-2; the D is unclear. V dropped 3 bases and J dropped 1 base, with 9 bases sitting between them. Per the germline V gene, CDR1 is WSHSY and CDR2 is SAAADI. The CDR3 runs to 15 residues. CDR3 residues: CASSDTGLNTGELFF. The CDR3 nucleotides are TGCGCCAGCAGTGATACTGGATTGAACACCGGGGAGCTGTTTTTT.

The chain carries TRBV30 and TRBJ2-5; TRBD2 agrees at 10 bases. The CDR3 runs to 15 residues. V lost 2 bases to trimming and J lost 5 bases; unmatched junction nucleotides: 8. Germline V gene sequence: CDR1 GTSNPN, CDR2 SVGIG (reference sequence). CDR3 protein: CAWSHLAGEDETQYF. The CDR3 DNA sequence: TGTGCCTGGAGTCACCTAGCGGGAGAGGATGAGACCCAGTACTTC.

The chain combines TRBV5-8 with TRBJ2-7; TRBD1 might be the D (6 bases). The germline V gene encodes CDR1 SGHTS and CDR2 YDEGEE. With 2 bases removed from V and 2 bases from J, the gap between germline ends came to 8 bases. The CDR3 is 13 amino acids. CDR3 bases: TGTGCCAGCAGCTTACAGGGTACCTACGAGCAGTACTTC. As protein: CASSLQGTYEQYF.

This chain joins TRBV7-3 and TRBJ2-3; TRBD2 might be the D (5 bases). The CDR3 spans 13 residues. V lost 3 bases to trimming and J lost 2 bases, with 6 bases between them. Per the germline V gene, CDR1 is SGHTA and CDR2 is FQGTGA. The CDR3 loop reads CASSLEATDTQYF. The CDR3 DNA reads TGTGCCAGCAGCTTGGAGGCCACAGATACGCAGTATTTT.

The CDR3: CASSESGDAEAFF. The CDR3 DNA is TGCGCCAGCAGTGAGTCCGGGGACGCTGAAGCTTTCTTT. V is TRBV10-1 and J is TRBJ1-1; D is perhaps TRBD1 (5 bases). The V and J ends lost 0 bases and 6 bases respectively, with 8 bases between them. Germline loops: CDR1 WNHNN, CDR2 SYGVQD (reference sequence). The CDR3 has 13 residues.

The genes are TRBV10-3 and TRBJ1-5, with D tentatively TRBD1 (5 bases). The CDR3 contains 13 residues. V was clipped by 6 bases and J by 5 bases, with 11 bases between them. Germline V lookup: CDR1 ENHRY, CDR2 SYGVKD. The CDR3 sequence is CAISPMGDQPQHF. The CDR3 nucleotides read TGTGCCATCAGCCCAATGGGGGATCAGCCCCAGCATTTT.

The chain joins TRBV6-5 to TRBJ1-5; a weak D match, TRBD1 (5 bases). This CDR3 has 16 amino acids. V gave up 2 bases and J gave up 7 bases, with 18 bases separating them. Germline-derived CDR1 and CDR2 are MNHEY and SVGAGI. The CDR3 loop reads CASSYEGERGQQPQHF. The CDR3 bases are TGTGCCAGCAGTTACGAGGGCGAAAGGGGCCAACAGCCCCAGCATTTT.

This rearrangement joins TRBV6-5 to TRBJ1-5; D uncertain. Per germline, CDR1 MNHEY and CDR2 SVGAGI. Trimming pared 6 bases from V and 5 bases from J, leaving 14 bases between. The CDR3 spans 14 residues. The CDR3 DNA follows: TGTGCCAGCAGACGAACTTCCTCTCATCAGCCCCAGCATTTT. Its protein is CASRRTSSHQPQHF.

This chain links TRBV10-1 with TRBJ2-5; 10 bases match TRBD2. The V gene end was trimmed by 0 bases and the J gene end by 7 bases; junction bases not matched to a gene: 2. The germline V gene has CDR1 WNHNN and CDR2 SYGVQD (reference sequence). The CDR3 sequence is 14 residues long. As DNA, the CDR3 is TGCGCCAGCAGTGAGTCCCCTAGCGGGAGGACCCAGTACTTC. Its translation: CASSESPSGRTQYF.

This clone was detected only once. This chain uses TRBV21-1 with TRBJ1-2; TRBD1 is taken as the D call from the table, unchecked against the DNA. TRBV21-1 is noted as a pseudogene. The CDR3 runs 11 residues. CDR3 in DNA: TGTGCCAGCAGCCCCGACAGAAACTACACCTTC. Its protein product is CASSPDRNYTF.

The rearrangement links TRBV29-1 to TRBJ2-7; 7 bases map to TRBD1. CDR1 SQVTM and CDR2 ANQGSEA come from the germline V gene. CDR3 size: 12 residues. V was pared by 6 bases and J by 2 bases, with 4 bases of the junction left unmatched. This chain's CDR3 is CSVGQLTYEQYF. The CDR3 DNA reads as TGCAGCGTGGGACAGCTTACCTACGAGCAGTACTTC.

This rearrangement joins TRBV7-9 to TRBJ1-2; a possible D gene is TRBD1 (6 bases). CDR1 and CDR2 (germline): SEHNR, FQNEAQ (reference sequence). The CDR3 contains 17 residues. The V gene lost 6 bases and the J gene lost 7 bases, with 27 bases spanning the gap. CDR3 residues: CASREGSTGIREPGYTF. CDR3 in DNA: TGTGCCAGCAGAGAAGGGTCCACAGGGATACGGGAGCCTGGCTACACCTTC. The full variable domain, in which reference TRBV7-9 and TRBJ1-2 provide the parts outside the CDR3, is DTGVSQNPRHKITKRGQNVTFRCDPISEHNRLYWYRQTLGQGPEFLTYFQNEAQLEKSRLLSDRFSAERPKGSFSTLEIQRTEQGDSAMYLCASREGSTGIREPGYTFGSGTRLTVV.

The chain carries TRBV11-3 and TRBJ2-1; the D is unclear. Germline values: CDR1 SGHNT, CDR2 YENEEA. With 2 bases removed from V and 9 bases from J, the gap between germline ends came to 8 bases. The CDR3 loop spans 12 amino acids. The CDR3 coding sequence is TGTGCCAGCAGCTTATTTGGCCTTGAGCAGTTCTTC. Its protein is CASSLFGLEQFF.

The chain combines TRBV7-9 with TRBJ1-6; D is unresolved. This CDR3 is built from 14 residues. Trimming left V 5 bases short and J 8 bases short, with 13 bases between. Looked up from germline, CDR1 is SEHNR and CDR2 is FQNEAQ (reference sequence). DNA of the CDR3: TGTGCCAGCAGCGAGTATGGGGTAGATTCACCCCTCCACTTT. Amino acids: CASSEYGVDSPLHF.

This clone appeared once. The gene calls are TRBV3-1 (or the pseudogene TRBV3-2) and TRBJ1-3; D may be TRBD1 (5 bases). Trimming removed 4 bases from V and 0 bases from J, with 10 bases in between. This CDR3 comprises 15 residues. Germline V gene sequence: CDR1 LGHDT, CDR2 YNNKEL (reference sequence). The CDR3 nucleotides are TGTGCCAGCAGCCCTCCAGGGATCTCTGGAAACACCATATATTTT. Its protein product is CASSPPGISGNTIYF.

The V and J genes are TRBV19 and TRBJ2-1, with 7 bases identical to TRBD2. Germline CDR1 LNHDA, CDR2 SQIVND (reference sequence). The CDR3 loop spans 16 amino acids. Trimming cost V 4 bases and J 4 bases; bases outside gene matches: 10. Here the CDR3 DNA reads TGTGCCAGTAGTACTCCGGGACTAAGAGCGTACAATGAGCAGTTCTTC. Protein product: CASSTPGLRAYNEQFF.

The V and J genes are TRBV28 and TRBJ2-7; 14 positions match TRBD2. The CDR3 is 14 amino acids. The ends lost 6 bases at V and 5 bases at J; junction bases unmatched: 3. In germline, CDR1 is MDHEN, CDR2 SYDVKM. In DNA form, the CDR3 reads TGTGCCAGCAGGGGGACTAGCGGGAGCCACGAGCAGTACTTC. This sequence encodes CASRGTSGSHEQYF.

The chain uses TRBV7-3 and TRBJ2-1; 9 nucleotides align to TRBD2. This CDR3 is built from 15 residues. CDR1 and CDR2 from the germline V gene are SGHTA and FQGTGA. V dropped 1 base and J dropped 4; count of bases not matched to a gene: 2. The CDR3 here is CASSLKLAGYNEQFF. The CDR3 DNA reads as TGTGCCAGCAGCTTAAAGCTAGCGGGGTACAATGAGCAGTTCTTC. The whole variable domain, remainder taken from reference TRBV7-3 and TRBJ2-1, is GAGVSQTPSNKVTEKGKYVELRCDPISGHTALYWYRQSLGQGPEFLIYFQGTGAADDSGLPNDRFFAVRPEGSVSTLKIQRTERGDSAVYLCASSLKLAGYNEQFFGPGTRLTVL.

J is TRBJ2-7 and V is TRBV6-1; TRBD1 matches at 7 bases. J gave up 0 bases and V 3 bases, and 2 bases lay outside the gene matches. The germline CDR1 and CDR2 sequences are MNHNS and SASEGT. CDR3 length: 14 residues. CDR3 bases: TGTGCCAGCAGTGAGACAGGGAACTCCTACGAGCAGTACTTC. Its protein is CASSETGNSYEQYF.

The genes are TRBV5-1 and TRBJ2-2; 10 bases match TRBD1. This CDR3 is 15 amino acids long. Germline CDR1 and CDR2: SGHRS and YFSETQ. V lost 4 bases and J lost 6; bases outside the gene matches: 6. The chain's CDR3 is CASSKLGTGAGELFF. The CDR3 DNA follows: TGCGCCAGCAGCAAGCTAGGGACAGGGGCCGGGGAGCTGTTTTTT.